Below, 21 T cell receptor beta chains from the same sample are listed, as sequenced in a study of blood T cell repertoires in COVID-19. Profiled with immunoSEQ multiplex PCR; TCRdb holds only in-frame clones, not every one. Of roughly 77,000 clones listed, roughly 78% are singletons. Sequenced sample: peripheral blood. The receptor source for this set is a man aged 55 to 70 with active or convalescent COVID-19.

The V and J genes are TRBV5-6 and TRBJ1-4; D is unresolved. V was pared by 1 base and J by 13 bases, with 14 bases between. This CDR3 spans 13 amino acids. CDR1 is SGHDT, CDR2 YYEEEE, per germline. The DNA for the CDR3 is TGTGCCAGCAGCTTGAGAGGATACGGGTCACTGTTTTTT. As protein: CASSLRGYGSLFF.

In regard to this clone: Because the CDR3's place on the DNA is in doubt, the DNA is left out and the CDR3 is given as listed by TCRdb. The rearrangement links TRBV19 to TRBJ2-3; the table's D call, TRBD2, has no DNA check behind it. Germline V gene lookup returns CDR1 LNHDA and CDR2 SQIVND (reference sequence). The CDR3 extends over 15 residues, inclusive of both ends. The CDR3 loop is CASSTSAGGTDTQYF.

In this sample, this clone turned up a few times. The chain links TRBV5-6 to TRBJ1-1; a possible D gene is TRBD1 (5 bases). V was shortened by 0 bases and J by 6 bases, with 15 bases between the two germline ends. The CDR3 length is 15 residues. The germline V gene encodes CDR1 SGHDT and CDR2 YYEEEE. The CDR3 sequence is CASSLVIQGGAEAFF. The CDR3 DNA sequence: TGTGCCAGCAGCTTGGTAATTCAGGGAGGGGCTGAAGCTTTCTTT.

The chain couples TRBV11-2 to TRBJ2-5, with no clear D. This CDR3 is 13 amino acids long. Looked up from germline, CDR1 is SGHAT and CDR2 is FQNNGV. V was cut by 4 bases and J by 0 bases, with 6 bases left in between. The CDR3 here is CASSSPNQETQYF. The CDR3 bases are TGTGCCAGCAGCTCCCCAAACCAAGAGACCCAGTACTTC.

The chain combines TRBV15 with TRBJ2-1; D perhaps matches TRBD2 (6 bases). Germline V gives CDR1 LNHNV, CDR2 YYDKDF (reference sequence). The V gene lost 0 bases and the J gene lost 0 bases, with 9 bases spanning the gap. This CDR3 is 16 amino acids long. The CDR3, as DNA: TGTGCCACCAGCAGAGAGGGGGGACGCTCCTACAATGAGCAGTTCTTC. Protein product: CATSREGGRSYNEQFF. The full variable domain, in which reference TRBV15 and TRBJ2-1 provide the parts outside the CDR3, is DAMVIQNPRYQVTQFGKPVTLSCSQTLNHNVMYWYQQKSSQAPKLLFHYYDKDFNNEADTPDNFQSRRPNTSFCFLDIRSPGLGDTAMYLCATSREGGRSYNEQFFGPGTRLTVL.

J is TRBJ2-1 and V is TRBV5-5, with 10 bases aligning to TRBD2. Germline-derived CDR1 and CDR2 are SGHKS and YYEKEE (reference sequence). The J segment lost 6 bases and the V segment lost 5 bases, leaving 11 bases of the junction unmatched. The CDR3 has 16 residues. The DNA of the CDR3 is TGTGCCAGCAGGACTCCGGGACTAGCGTCTTTCAATGAGCAGTTCTTC. Translation: CASRTPGLASFNEQFF. Based on the CDR3 plus reference TRBV5-5 and TRBJ2-1, the full variable domain is DAGVTQSPTHLIKTRGQQVTLRCSPISGHKSVSWYQQVLGQGPQFIFQYYEKEERGRGNFPDRFSARQFPNYSSELNVNALLLGDSALYLCASRTPGLASFNEQFFGPGTRLTVL.

In nucleotides, the CDR3 is TGTGCCAGCAGTTTGGTAGGGGTTCCCTACGAGCAGTACTTC. The encoded protein is CASSLVGVPYEQYF. This chain joins TRBV27 and TRBJ2-7; TRBD1 is a possible D gene (5 bases). The V and J ends lost 3 bases and 2 bases respectively, with 11 bases between them. In germline, CDR1 is MNHEY, CDR2 SMNVEV (reference sequence). This CDR3 is built from 14 residues.

The count of this clone is one. The chain links TRBV6-6 to TRBJ2-1, with TRBD1 matching over 8 bases. Germline V gene sequence: CDR1 MNHNY, CDR2 SVGAGI (reference sequence). J gave up 3 bases and V 5 bases, and 3 bases lay outside the gene matches. This CDR3 is 14 amino acids long. CDR3 sequence reads: CASSTQGGYNEQFF. CDR3 bases: TGTGCCAGCAGTACACAGGGGGGCTACAATGAGCAGTTCTTC.

The chain recombines TRBV2 with TRBJ2-3; 8 bases are shared with TRBD1. CDR3 size: 15 residues. Germline V gene sequence: CDR1 SNHLY, CDR2 FYNNEI. The V gene end was trimmed by 4 bases and the J gene end by 1 base; junction bases not matched to a gene: 4. In DNA, the CDR3 is TGTGCCAGCAGTGTGACAGGGGAGGGCACAGATACGCAGTATTTT. Amino acids: CASSVTGEGTDTQYF.

The J gene is TRBJ2-1, the V gene TRBV10-2; the D gene is possibly TRBD2 (6 bases). Germline CDR1 reads WSHSY; CDR2 reads SAAADI. This CDR3 spans 15 amino acids. V was pared by 5 bases and J by 1 base, with 12 bases between. The DNA for the CDR3 is TGCGCCAGCAGTTACCTGGGAGGATCCTACAATGAGCAGTTCTTC. Translating it yields CASSYLGGSYNEQFF.

V usage is TRBV11-2 and J usage is TRBJ1-3; possibly TRBD1 for D (6 bases). The germline V gene encodes CDR1 SGHAT and CDR2 FQNNGV. Trimming removed 1 base at V and 4 bases at J, with 11 bases between. There are 15 residues in the CDR3. DNA for the CDR3: TGTGCCAGCAGCTTAGCAGGGGCGCACGGAAACACCATATATTTT. This codes for CASSLAGAHGNTIYF.

The V call is TRBV29-1, the J call TRBJ1-1; 9 bases are shared with TRBD1. Germline CDR1 reads SQVTM; CDR2 reads ANQGSEA. With V trimmed by 6 bases and J by 1 base, 3 bases remained unmatched. The CDR3 is 13 amino acids. In DNA, the CDR3 is TGCAGCGTGACAGGGGGGACGAACACTGAAGCTTTCTTT. This sequence encodes CSVTGGTNTEAFF.

The chain is built from TRBV2 and TRBJ1-5, with TRBD1 matching 7 bases. This CDR3 is built from 14 residues. CDR1 and CDR2 from the germline V gene are SNHLY and FYNNEI. The ends lost 5 bases at V and 7 bases at J; junction bases unmatched: 8. The CDR3 reads CASSRGTASQPQHF. As DNA, the CDR3 is TGTGCCAGCAGTCGGGGGACAGCTTCCCAGCCCCAGCATTTT.

This chain uses TRBV3-1 (or the pseudogene TRBV3-2) with TRBJ2-7; D may be TRBD2 (5 bases). Germline loops: CDR1 LGHDT, CDR2 YNNKEL (reference sequence). The CDR3 spans 13 residues. V lost 4 bases to trimming and J lost 6 bases, with 13 bases between them. In DNA, the CDR3 is TGTGCCAGCAGCCCCCACGTCGAGGGCGAGCAGTACTTC. This gives the protein CASSPHVEGEQYF.

This chain joins TRBV5-1 and TRBJ2-1; maybe TRBD1 (6 bases). Germline CDR1 SGHRS, CDR2 YFSETQ. Trimming stripped 1 base from V and 4 bases from J, with 12 bases between. The CDR3 is made up of 15 amino acids. CDR3 in DNA: TGCGCCAGCAGCTTGTCAGGGGCAGCTTACAATGAGCAGTTCTTC. Its translation: CASSLSGAAYNEQFF.

V gene TRBV27 combines with J gene TRBJ2-1, with D tentatively TRBD2 (6 bases). The CDR3 has 17 residues. From germline, CDR1 is MNHEY and CDR2 SMNVEV (reference sequence). Deletions cut 5 bases from V and 0 bases from J, with 17 bases between. DNA of the CDR3: TGTGCCAGCAGTACCCGGTGGGCGGGGATCTCCTACAATGAGCAGTTCTTC. Protein: CASSTRWAGISYNEQFF.

This rearrangement joins TRBV6-5 to TRBJ2-7; 9 nucleotides line up with TRBD1. CDR1 and CDR2 from the germline V gene are MNHEY and SVGAGI. The length of the CDR3 is 15 residues. V lost 6 bases and J lost 1; bases outside the gene matches: 7. This CDR3 is CASRKSGTGSYEQYF. Written as DNA, the CDR3 is TGTGCCAGCAGGAAATCCGGGACAGGGTCCTACGAGCAGTACTTC.

This clone was counted between two and nine times. The chain's CDR3 is CASRGTSGNTGELFF. The CDR3 nucleotides are TGTGCCAGCAGGGGGACTAGCGGTAACACCGGGGAGCTGTTTTTT. The V call is TRBV2, the J call TRBJ2-2, with TRBD2 identical over 11 bases. In germline, CDR1 is SNHLY, CDR2 FYNNEI. The CDR3 loop spans 15 amino acids. Trimming cost V 6 bases and J 2 bases; bases outside gene matches: 2. The full variable domain, its missing parts supplied by reference TRBV2 and TRBJ2-2, is EPEVTQTPSHQVTQMGQEVILRCVPISNHLYFYWYRQILGQKVEFLVSFYNNEISEKSEIFDDQFSVERPDGSNFTLKIRSTKLEDSAMYFCASRGTSGNTGELFFGEGSRLTVL.

For the CDR3, the DNA is TGTGCCAGCAGCTTAAGGGGGGGGGATGGCTACACCTTC. Protein: CASSLRGGDGYTF. The chain uses TRBV7-2 and TRBJ1-2; a possible D gene is TRBD1 (6 bases). Germline V gene lookup returns CDR1 SGHTA and CDR2 FQGNSA. The CDR3 loop spans 13 amino acids. Trimming left V 2 bases short and J 6 bases short, with 10 bases between.

This clone was counted a single time. The V and J genes are TRBV28 and TRBJ1-5; D is ambiguous. In germline, CDR1 is MDHEN, CDR2 SYDVKM. The length of the CDR3 is 14 residues. With 3 bases removed from V and 3 bases from J, the gap between germline ends came to 9 bases. The CDR3 DNA reads as TGTGCCAGCAGTTTCGCAGTAAACAATCAGCCCCAGCATTTT. This translates into CASSFAVNNQPQHF.

This clone was recorded only once. The chain couples TRBV6-1 to TRBJ2-1; no firm D call. CDR1 is MNHNS and CDR2 is SASEGT in the germline V gene. CDR3 length: 16 amino acids. Between the trimmed V and J ends, which lost 2 bases and 0 bases, there was a span of 11 bases. The CDR3, as DNA: TGTGCCAGCAGTGAATTCGCGGTGAGCTCCTACAATGAGCAGTTCTTC. Translation: CASSEFAVSSYNEQFF.